This entry is about one T cell receptor beta chain. This CDR3 is also generated by other DNA sequences in the sample. The CDR3 sequence is 15 residues long. Germline CDR1 and CDR2: SGHRS and YFSETQ. With 1 base removed from V and 0 bases from J, the gap between germline ends came to 7 bases. Original processing notes: Because ImmunoSEQ provided only junction sequences with no quality scores, the filtering differed. Clones were sequenced by immunoSEQ multiplex PCR, and TCRdb holds only the in-frame ones, with some missing. V and J calls and clone size are copied from that table; D and trimming were computed from the DNA. The sample contains 950,000 to 1,300,000 clones, under 80% of which appear only once. The data originate from a study of shared clonotypes between healthy human individuals. For the study at large: Each donor's CD4 naive and CD4 memory cells filled three plates apiece, CD8 naive two, and CD8 memory one.

The TCR originated in a man between 18 and 29 years old in good health. The chain uses TRBV5-1 and TRBJ2-2, with a possible D match to TRBD1 (5 bases). The sequenced sample consisted of memory CD4+ T cells sorted from blood. The subset was: CD45RA-negative fraction. The CDR3 loop is CASSLQGPNTGELFF. The CDR3 coding sequence is TGCGCCAGCAGCTTGCAGGGCCCGAACACCGGGGAGCTGTTTTTT.